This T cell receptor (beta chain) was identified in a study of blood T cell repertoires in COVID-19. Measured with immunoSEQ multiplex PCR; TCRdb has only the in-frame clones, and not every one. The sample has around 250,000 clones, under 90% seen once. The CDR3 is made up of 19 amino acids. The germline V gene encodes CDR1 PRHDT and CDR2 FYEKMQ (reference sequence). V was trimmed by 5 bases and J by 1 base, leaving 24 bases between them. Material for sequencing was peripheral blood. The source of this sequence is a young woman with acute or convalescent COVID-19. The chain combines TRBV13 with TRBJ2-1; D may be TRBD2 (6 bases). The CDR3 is CASSGGKIPGAGSYNEQFF. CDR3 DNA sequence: TGTGCCAGCAGCGGAGGAAAAATACCGGGAGCAGGATCCTACAATGAGCAGTTCTTC. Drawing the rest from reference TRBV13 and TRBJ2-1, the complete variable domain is AAGVIQSPRHLIKEKRETATLKCYPIPRHDTVYWYQQGPGQDPQFLISFYEKMQSDKGSIPDRFSAQQFSDYHSELNMSSLELGDSALYFCASSGGKIPGAGSYNEQFFGPGTRLTVL.